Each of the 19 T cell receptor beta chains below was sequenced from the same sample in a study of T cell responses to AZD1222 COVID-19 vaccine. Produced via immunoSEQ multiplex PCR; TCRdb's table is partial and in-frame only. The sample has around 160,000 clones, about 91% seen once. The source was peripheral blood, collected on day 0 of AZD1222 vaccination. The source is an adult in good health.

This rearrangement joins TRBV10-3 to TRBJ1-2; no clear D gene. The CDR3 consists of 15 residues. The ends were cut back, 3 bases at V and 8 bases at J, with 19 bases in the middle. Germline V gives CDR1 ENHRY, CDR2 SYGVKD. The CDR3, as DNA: TGTGCCATCAGTGAAGAAGGCCGGACTACTAAGGGCTACACCTTC. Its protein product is CAISEEGRTTKGYTF.

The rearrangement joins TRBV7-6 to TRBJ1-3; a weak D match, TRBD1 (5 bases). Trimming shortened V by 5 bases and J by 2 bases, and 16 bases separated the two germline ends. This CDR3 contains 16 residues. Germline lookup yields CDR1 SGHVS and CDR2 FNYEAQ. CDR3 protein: CASSPLGGGAGNTIYF. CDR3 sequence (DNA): TGTGCCAGCAGCCCCCTCGGGGGGGGAGCTGGAAACACCATATATTTT.

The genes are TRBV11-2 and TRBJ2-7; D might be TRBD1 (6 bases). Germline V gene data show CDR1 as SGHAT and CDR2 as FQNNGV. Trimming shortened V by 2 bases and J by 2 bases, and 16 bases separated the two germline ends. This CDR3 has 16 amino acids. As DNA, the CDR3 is TGTGCCAGCAGCTTACGAGGGGGATCGGTCCCCTACGAGCAGTACTTC. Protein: CASSLRGGSVPYEQYF.

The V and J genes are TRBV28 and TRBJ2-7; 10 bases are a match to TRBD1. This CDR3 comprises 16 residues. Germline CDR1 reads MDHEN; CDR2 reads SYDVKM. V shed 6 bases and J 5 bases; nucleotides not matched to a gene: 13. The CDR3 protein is CASRLPPGTGVNEQYF. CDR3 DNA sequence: TGTGCCAGCAGACTTCCCCCCGGGACAGGGGTGAACGAGCAGTACTTC.

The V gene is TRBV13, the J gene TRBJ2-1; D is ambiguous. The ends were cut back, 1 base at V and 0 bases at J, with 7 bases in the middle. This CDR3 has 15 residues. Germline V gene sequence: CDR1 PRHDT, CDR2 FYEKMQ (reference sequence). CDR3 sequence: CASSLVRSSYNEQFF. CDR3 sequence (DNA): TGTGCCAGCAGCTTAGTTAGAAGCTCCTACAATGAGCAGTTCTTC.

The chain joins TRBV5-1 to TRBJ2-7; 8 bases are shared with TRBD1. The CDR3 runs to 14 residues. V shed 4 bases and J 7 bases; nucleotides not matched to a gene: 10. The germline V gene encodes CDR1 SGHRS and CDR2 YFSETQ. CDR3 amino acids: CASSGQGAAREQYF. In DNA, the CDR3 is TGCGCCAGCAGCGGTCAGGGGGCTGCGAGGGAGCAGTACTTC.

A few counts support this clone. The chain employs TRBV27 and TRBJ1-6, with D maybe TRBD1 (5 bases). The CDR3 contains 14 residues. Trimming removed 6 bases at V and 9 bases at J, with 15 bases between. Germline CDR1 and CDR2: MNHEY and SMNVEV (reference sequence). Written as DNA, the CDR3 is TGTGCCAGCAGCGGGACGGTTGTGACTTCACCCCTCCACTTT. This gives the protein CASSGTVVTSPLHF.

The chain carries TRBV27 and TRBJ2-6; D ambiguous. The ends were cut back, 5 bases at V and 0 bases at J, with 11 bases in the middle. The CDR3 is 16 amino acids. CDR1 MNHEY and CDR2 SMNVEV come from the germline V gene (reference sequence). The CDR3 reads CASSLTALSGANVLTF. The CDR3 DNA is TGTGCCAGCAGTCTCACAGCCCTCTCTGGGGCCAACGTCCTGACTTTC. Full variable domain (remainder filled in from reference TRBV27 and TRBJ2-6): EAQVTQNPRYLITVTGKKLTVTCSQNMNHEYMSWYRQDPGLGLRQIYYSMNVEVTDKGDVPEGYKVSRKEKRNFPLILESPSPNQTSLYFCASSLTALSGANVLTFGAGSRLTVL.

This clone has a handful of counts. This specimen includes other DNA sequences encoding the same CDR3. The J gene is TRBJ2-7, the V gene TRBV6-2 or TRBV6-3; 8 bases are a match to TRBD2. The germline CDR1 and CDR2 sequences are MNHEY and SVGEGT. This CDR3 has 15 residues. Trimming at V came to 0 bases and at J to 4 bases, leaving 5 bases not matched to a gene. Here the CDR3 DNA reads TGTGCCAGCAGTTACTCGATAGCGGGGACGTACGAGCAGTACTTC. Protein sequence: CASSYSIAGTYEQYF.

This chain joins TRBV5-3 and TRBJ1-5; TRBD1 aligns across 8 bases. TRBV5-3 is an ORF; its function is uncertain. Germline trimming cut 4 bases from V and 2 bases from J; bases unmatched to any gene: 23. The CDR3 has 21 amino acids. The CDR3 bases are TGTGCCAGAAGCGTGGGCTCCGGATCAGGGGGCGCCCCGTTCGGCAATCAGCCCCAGCATTTT. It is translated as CARSVGSGSGGAPFGNQPQHF.

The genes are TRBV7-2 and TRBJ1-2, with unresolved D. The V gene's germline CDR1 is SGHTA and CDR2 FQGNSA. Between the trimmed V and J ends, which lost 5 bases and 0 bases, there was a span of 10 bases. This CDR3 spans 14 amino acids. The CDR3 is CASSVGVSNYGYTF. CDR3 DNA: TGTGCCAGCAGCGTGGGAGTGTCTAACTATGGCTACACCTTC.

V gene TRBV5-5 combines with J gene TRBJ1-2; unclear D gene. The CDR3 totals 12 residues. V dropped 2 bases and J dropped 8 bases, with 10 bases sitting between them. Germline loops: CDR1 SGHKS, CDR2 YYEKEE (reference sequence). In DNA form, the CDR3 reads TGTGCCAGCAGCTTACGGGAAGGGGGCTACACCTTC. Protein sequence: CASSLREGGYTF.

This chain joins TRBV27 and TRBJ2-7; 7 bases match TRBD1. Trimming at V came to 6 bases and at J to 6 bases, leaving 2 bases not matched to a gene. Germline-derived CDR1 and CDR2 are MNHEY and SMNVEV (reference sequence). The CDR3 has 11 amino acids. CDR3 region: CASRHRGEQYF. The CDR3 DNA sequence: TGTGCCAGCAGACACAGGGGCGAGCAGTACTTC.

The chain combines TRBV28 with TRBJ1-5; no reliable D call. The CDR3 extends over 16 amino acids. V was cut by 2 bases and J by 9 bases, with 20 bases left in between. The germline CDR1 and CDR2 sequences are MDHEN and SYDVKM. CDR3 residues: CASSLTTGPSVRPQHF. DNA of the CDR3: TGTGCCAGCAGTTTAACCACCGGACCCAGCGTCCGGCCCCAGCATTTT. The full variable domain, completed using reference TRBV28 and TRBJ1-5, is DVKVTQSSRYLVKRTGEKVFLECVQDMDHENMFWYRQDPGLGLRLIYFSYDVKMKEKGDIPEGYSVSREKKERFSLILESASTNQTSMYLCASSLTTGPSVRPQHFGDGTRLSIL.

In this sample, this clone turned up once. The CDR3 DNA is TGTGCCAGCAGCGCTCCGGGCCTTGGCACAGATACGCAGTATTTT. Its protein is CASSAPGLGTDTQYF. This chain connects TRBV9 to TRBJ2-3; D remains unclear. The germline V gene has CDR1 SGDLS and CDR2 YYNGEE. The germline V and J ends were trimmed by 3 bases and 1 base, with 12 bases remaining between them. This CDR3 is built from 15 residues.

CDR3 amino acids: CAIGGQGSVDGYTF. The CDR3 DNA follows: TGTGCCATCGGAGGACAGGGATCGGTCGATGGCTACACCTTC. The chain carries TRBV10-3 and TRBJ1-2, with TRBD1 identical over 8 bases. Losses at the gene ends were 8 bases for V and 6 bases for J; bases not matched to a gene: 11. Germline V gene sequence: CDR1 ENHRY, CDR2 SYGVKD. This CDR3 has 14 amino acids.

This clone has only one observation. In DNA, the CDR3 is TGCAGCGTTGGGAGCGGGGGGAACACCGGGGAGCTGTTTTTT. This sequence encodes CSVGSGGNTGELFF. The chain joins TRBV29-1 to TRBJ2-2; 8 bases match TRBD2. The CDR3 runs 14 residues. J gave up 1 base and V 4 bases, and 2 bases lay outside the gene matches. In germline, CDR1 is SQVTM, CDR2 ANQGSEA.

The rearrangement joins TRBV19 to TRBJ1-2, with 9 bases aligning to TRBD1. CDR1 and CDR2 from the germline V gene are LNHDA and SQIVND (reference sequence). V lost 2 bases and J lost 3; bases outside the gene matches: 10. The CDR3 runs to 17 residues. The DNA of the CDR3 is TGTGCCAGTAGTATAAGGGTCGCGCGACAGGGGGACTATGGCTACACCTTC. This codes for CASSIRVARQGDYGYTF.

The CDR3 loop is CASRMSGNSYNEQFF. The CDR3 coding sequence is TGTGCCAGCAGGATGAGCGGAAACTCCTACAATGAGCAGTTCTTC. The rearrangement joins TRBV11-2 to TRBJ2-1, with a tentative D call TRBD2 (5 bases). Deletions cut 6 bases from V and 0 bases from J, with 12 bases between. The CDR3 is 15 amino acids. The germline V gene encodes CDR1 SGHAT and CDR2 FQNNGV. Looking up the rest from reference TRBV11-2 and TRBJ2-1 gives the full variable domain: EAGVAQSPRYKIIEKRQSVAFWCNPISGHATLYWYQQILGQGPKLLIQFQNNGVVDDSQLPKDRFSAERLKGVDSTLKIQPAKLEDSAVYLCASRMSGNSYNEQFFGPGTRLTVL.